Listed below are T cell receptor beta chains from one sample, sequenced in a study of blood T cell repertoires in COVID-19. TCRdb's copy holds only in-frame clones and misses some; the assay was immunoSEQ multiplex PCR. The sample consists of 95,000 to 100,000 clones, around 85% of them appearing once. The sample was peripheral blood. These receptors were taken from a woman aged 70-85 years with active or convalescent COVID-19. Both conserved end residues are part of each CDR3. Each record gives: clone size, V gene, D gene, J gene, CDR3 DNA, CDR3 protein. A D gene is named only where the DNA matches it firmly. The size field is filled for only some rows; it gives once, few, many or a size class.

abundance: .
v_gene: TRBV10-2
d_gene: TRBD2
j_gene: TRBJ2-5
CDR3nt: TGCGCCAGCAGTGAGTTGCGGGGGGGCCAAGAGACCCAGTACTTC
CDR3aa: CASSELRGGQETQYF

abundance: .
v_gene: TRBV3-1/TRBV3-2
d_gene: TRBD1
j_gene: TRBJ1-5
CDR3nt: TGTGCCAGCAGCCTGGGGACAGTCAGCAATCAGCCCCAGCATTTT
CDR3aa: CASSLGTVSNQPQHF

abundance: .
v_gene: TRBV5-1
d_gene: TRBD2
j_gene: TRBJ2-2
CDR3nt: TGCGCCAGCAGCCCGCCGGGACTAGCGGGGACCACCGGGGAGCTGTTTTTT
CDR3aa: CASSPPGLAGTTGELFF

abundance: .
v_gene: TRBV19
d_gene: TRBD2
j_gene: TRBJ2-7
CDR3nt: TGTGCCAGTAGTGCCGGGACTAGCGGGGGGCCGAGCTCCTACGAGCAGTACTTC
CDR3aa: CASSAGTSGGPSSYEQYF

abundance: .
v_gene: TRBV2
d_gene: .
j_gene: TRBJ2-7
CDR3nt: TGTGCCAGCAGTGTGACTAGTAAGGAGCAGTACTTC
CDR3aa: CASSVTSKEQYF

abundance: .
v_gene: TRBV11-3
d_gene: .
j_gene: TRBJ2-1
CDR3nt: TGTGCCAGCACTAGGGGTAATGAGCAGTTCTTC
CDR3aa: CASTRGNEQFF

abundance: few
v_gene: TRBV5-4
d_gene: TRBD1
j_gene: TRBJ1-6
CDR3nt: TGTGCCAGCTCCACGGCGCCGGGACAGGGGGCTTCACCCCTCCACTTT
CDR3aa: CASSTAPGQGASPLHF

abundance: .
v_gene: TRBV5-6
d_gene: TRBD1
j_gene: TRBJ1-1
CDR3nt: TGTGCCAGCAGCTGGGGGGACAGGACCAACACTGAAGCTTTCTTT
CDR3aa: CASSWGDRTNTEAFF

abundance: .
v_gene: TRBV30
d_gene: TRBD1
j_gene: TRBJ1-6
CDR3nt: TGTGCCTGGAGTGCCTACAGGGGGGGTAATTCACCCCTCCACTTT
CDR3aa: CAWSAYRGGNSPLHF

abundance: once
v_gene: TRBV24-1
d_gene: TRBD1
j_gene: TRBJ2-7
CDR3nt: TGTGCCACCAGTGATTCAGGGGGTAGCTCCTACGAGCAGTACTTC
CDR3aa: CATSDSGGSSYEQYF

abundance: .
v_gene: TRBV6-5
d_gene: TRBD2
j_gene: TRBJ2-2
CDR3nt: TGTGCCAGCACCAGACTAGCGGGGGATCACGGGGAGCTGTTTTTT
CDR3aa: CASTRLAGDHGELFF

abundance: .
v_gene: TRBV19
d_gene: .
j_gene: TRBJ2-5
CDR3nt: TGTGCCAGTAGTATAGAAACAGGGCCGAGAGAGACCCAGTACTTC
CDR3aa: CASSIETGPRETQYF

abundance: .
v_gene: TRBV6-2/TRBV6-3
d_gene: .
j_gene: TRBJ2-7
CDR3nt: TGTGCCAGCAGCTCCCCGGACAGTTTCTCCTACGAGCAGTACTTC
CDR3aa: CASSSPDSFSYEQYF

abundance: once
v_gene: TRBV28
d_gene: TRBD2
j_gene: TRBJ2-3
CDR3nt: TGTGCCAGCAGTATCCATTTCGGGGGGGATACGCAGTATTTT
CDR3aa: CASSIHFGGDTQYF

abundance: .
v_gene: TRBV28
d_gene: TRBD1
j_gene: TRBJ1-1
CDR3nt: TGTGCCAGCAGTCTCACTCCAAACAGGGGATATGAAGCTTTCTTT
CDR3aa: CASSLTPNRGYEAFF

abundance: .
v_gene: TRBV6-5
d_gene: .
j_gene: TRBJ1-1
CDR3nt: TGTGCCAGCAGTTACAATGAGGATGAAGCTTTCTTT
CDR3aa: CASSYNEDEAFF

abundance: few
v_gene: TRBV21-1
d_gene: .
j_gene: TRBJ1-5
CDR3nt: TGTGCCAGCAGCAATCCGGGACAGGGGGGTTATAGCAATCAGCCCCAGCATTTT
CDR3aa: CASSNPGQGGYSNQPQHF

abundance: .
v_gene: TRBV5-1
d_gene: TRBD1
j_gene: TRBJ1-6
CDR3nt: TGCGCCAGCAGCTTGGCGACAGGGGATTCACCCCTCCACTTT
CDR3aa: CASSLATGDSPLHF

abundance: .
v_gene: TRBV7-2
d_gene: TRBD1
j_gene: TRBJ1-4
CDR3nt: TGTGCCAGCAGTCCACACAGGGGCCCTAATGAAAAACTGTTTTTT
CDR3aa: CASSPHRGPNEKLFF

abundance: .
v_gene: TRBV9
d_gene: .
j_gene: TRBJ2-3
CDR3nt: TGTGCCAGCAGCGTAGGTGGCGGGGCCACAGATACGCAGTATTTT
CDR3aa: CASSVGGGATDTQYF

abundance: .
v_gene: TRBV4-3
d_gene: .
j_gene: TRBJ2-3
CDR3nt: TGCGCCAGCAGCCAAGAACTTTCCACAGATACGCAGTATTTT
CDR3aa: CASSQELSTDTQYF

abundance: .
v_gene: TRBV19
d_gene: .
j_gene: TRBJ1-5
CDR3nt: TGTGCCAGTAGTACCCTCGACAGTCAGCCCCAGCATTTT
CDR3aa: CASSTLDSQPQHF

abundance: .
v_gene: TRBV7-3
d_gene: .
j_gene: TRBJ2-3
CDR3nt: TGTGCCAGCAGCCCCTTATACACAGATACGCAGTATTTT
CDR3aa: CASSPLYTDTQYF

abundance: .
v_gene: TRBV7-2
d_gene: .
j_gene: TRBJ1-2
CDR3nt: TGTGCCAGCAGCCCTAGAGAAATTCCGAACTATGGCTACACCTTC
CDR3aa: CASSPREIPNYGYTF

abundance: once
v_gene: TRBV5-4
d_gene: .
j_gene: TRBJ1-4
CDR3nt: TGTGCCAGCAGCTTGTCAACAGCAACTAATGAAAAACTGTTTTTT
CDR3aa: CASSLSTATNEKLFF

abundance: .
v_gene: TRBV15
d_gene: TRBD1
j_gene: TRBJ2-3
CDR3nt: TGTGCCACCAGCAGACAGGGGGCAGATACGCAGTATTTT
CDR3aa: CATSRQGADTQYF

abundance: few
v_gene: TRBV24-1
d_gene: .
j_gene: TRBJ1-2
CDR3nt: TGTGCCACCAGTGATACTGGCCAGGGGCGAGGCGGCTACACCTTC
CDR3aa: CATSDTGQGRGGYTF

abundance: .
v_gene: TRBV30
d_gene: .
j_gene: TRBJ1-2
CDR3nt: TGTGCCTGGACGAGCCAGCTCGGACATATCTATGGCTACACCTTC
CDR3aa: CAWTSQLGHIYGYTF

abundance: many
v_gene: TRBV7-9
d_gene: TRBD2
j_gene: TRBJ2-3
CDR3nt: TGTGCCAGCAGCCTCTTAGCGGGAGTGGGAGATACGCAGTATTTT
CDR3aa: CASSLLAGVGDTQYF

abundance: once
v_gene: TRBV2
d_gene: .
j_gene: TRBJ1-1
CDR3nt: TGTGCCAGCAGTAACAGGGATAACACTGAAGCTTTCTTT
CDR3aa: CASSNRDNTEAFF

abundance: .
v_gene: TRBV11-2
d_gene: .
j_gene: TRBJ2-2
CDR3nt: TGTGCCAGCAGCTTAGATCAACAGACCGGGGAGCTGTTTTTT
CDR3aa: CASSLDQQTGELFF

abundance: .
v_gene: TRBV5-1
d_gene: .
j_gene: TRBJ2-3
CDR3nt: TGCGCCAGCAGCTTTGGAGATAACACAGATACGCAGTATTTT
CDR3aa: CASSFGDNTDTQYF

abundance: .
v_gene: TRBV24-1
d_gene: .
j_gene: TRBJ2-1
CDR3nt: TGTGCCACCAGTGATTTGCGAGGCTCGTGGCAGGGTAGAAATGAGCAGTTCTTC
CDR3aa: CATSDLRGSWQGRNEQFF

abundance: few
v_gene: TRBV5-1
d_gene: TRBD1
j_gene: TRBJ1-2
CDR3nt: TGCGCCAGCAGCCCGCGACCCGCCGGGACAGGCGGACTAAACTATGGCTACACCTTC
CDR3aa: CASSPRPAGTGGLNYGYTF

abundance: once
v_gene: TRBV9
d_gene: TRBD1
j_gene: TRBJ1-3
CDR3nt: TGTGCCAGCAGCACCGGACAGGGGAATACGGGGAACACCATATATTTT
CDR3aa: CASSTGQGNTGNTIYF

abundance: .
v_gene: TRBV5-6
d_gene: TRBD1
j_gene: TRBJ1-2
CDR3nt: TGTGCCAGCAGCCCCCGGGACAGGCTGGGCTACACCTTC
CDR3aa: CASSPRDRLGYTF

abundance: .
v_gene: TRBV6-2/TRBV6-3
d_gene: TRBD2
j_gene: TRBJ2-5
CDR3nt: TGTGCCAGCAGTTACTCGAGTGCGGCGGGAGGCCGGGAGACCCAGTACTTC
CDR3aa: CASSYSSAAGGRETQYF

abundance: .
v_gene: TRBV7-2
d_gene: TRBD2
j_gene: TRBJ2-3
CDR3nt: TGTGCCAGCAGCTTTTCAAGCGGGAGTGAAGCAGATACGCAGTATTTT
CDR3aa: CASSFSSGSEADTQYF

abundance: few
v_gene: TRBV29-1
d_gene: TRBD1
j_gene: TRBJ1-1
CDR3nt: TGCAGCGTTGAGGGACAGGGGACCACTGAAGCTTTCTTT
CDR3aa: CSVEGQGTTEAFF

abundance: .
v_gene: TRBV9
d_gene: TRBD2
j_gene: TRBJ2-1
CDR3nt: TGTGCCAGCTCACCCAGCGGGAGATACAATGAGCAGTTCTTC
CDR3aa: CASSPSGRYNEQFF

abundance: once
v_gene: TRBV30
d_gene: .
j_gene: TRBJ1-3
CDR3nt: TGTGCCTGGAGCTCCACGGCTGGAAACACCATATATTTT
CDR3aa: CAWSSTAGNTIYF

abundance: .
v_gene: TRBV7-9
d_gene: TRBD2
j_gene: TRBJ2-3
CDR3nt: TGTGCCAGCAGCATGGGCGGGGGGCCTACAGATACGCAGTATTTT
CDR3aa: CASSMGGGPTDTQYF

abundance: .
v_gene: TRBV5-1
d_gene: .
j_gene: TRBJ2-7
CDR3nt: TGCGCCAGCAGCTCAGGGTTCTCGACTTACGAGCAGTACTTC
CDR3aa: CASSSGFSTYEQYF

abundance: .
v_gene: TRBV28
d_gene: .
j_gene: TRBJ1-6
CDR3nt: TGTGCCAGCAGTCTACAGGGTCGGAATTCACCCCTCCACTTT
CDR3aa: CASSLQGRNSPLHF

abundance: few
v_gene: TRBV4-3
d_gene: TRBD1
j_gene: TRBJ1-2
CDR3nt: TGCGCCAGCAGCCTTCAATCCGGGACAGCGGTCTATGGCTACACCTTC
CDR3aa: CASSLQSGTAVYGYTF

abundance: .
v_gene: TRBV7-9
d_gene: .
j_gene: TRBJ1-5
CDR3nt: TGTGCCAGCAGCTTAGATCCTGATCAGCCCCAGCATTTT
CDR3aa: CASSLDPDQPQHF

abundance: .
v_gene: TRBV9
d_gene: TRBD2
j_gene: TRBJ2-1
CDR3nt: TGTGCCAGCAGCGCCACTAGCGGGAGTATAGTTGAGCAGTTCTTC
CDR3aa: CASSATSGSIVEQFF

abundance: .
v_gene: TRBV24-1
d_gene: .
j_gene: TRBJ1-2
CDR3nt: TGTGCCACCAGTGATGCAGGGGACTATGGCTACACCTTC
CDR3aa: CATSDAGDYGYTF

abundance: once
v_gene: TRBV2
d_gene: .
j_gene: TRBJ1-1
CDR3nt: TGTGCCAGCAGTGAGGGGAGGGGACTGACTGAAGCTTTCTTT
CDR3aa: CASSEGRGLTEAFF

abundance: .
v_gene: TRBV11-2
d_gene: .
j_gene: TRBJ2-1
CDR3nt: TGTGCCAGCAGCTTAGCAGGGAACAGGGAAGATGAGCAGTTCTTC
CDR3aa: CASSLAGNREDEQFF

abundance: .
v_gene: TRBV28
d_gene: .
j_gene: TRBJ2-1
CDR3nt: TGTGCCAGCAGTTCCCCTGTTTCCTACAATGAGCAGTTCTTC
CDR3aa: CASSSPVSYNEQFF

abundance: .
v_gene: TRBV4-3
d_gene: TRBD2
j_gene: TRBJ2-3
CDR3nt: TGCGCCAGCAGCCTGACTAGCGGGAGATTGGCAGATACGCAGTATTTT
CDR3aa: CASSLTSGRLADTQYF